This entry is about one T cell receptor (beta chain). As yet, its antigen is unknown. Sampling consisted of one heparinised blood draw per donor, averaging about 116 mL. Trimming shortened V by 3 bases and J by 8 bases, and 19 bases separated the two germline ends. The CDR3 spans 15 residues. Looked up from germline, CDR1 is KGHSH and CDR2 is LQKENI. This entry belongs to a study of beta chain features in type 1 diabetes. The overall study: No age, gender or cell yield differences were seen between patients and healthy donors. The study's findings and limits: The cDNA sequencing approach could over-represent high-TCR-expressing cells. A PCR bias possibly favoring shorter templates would apply equally to patients and controls.

Expressed TCRB transcripts were sequenced, since all the RNA that had been isolated was reverse transcribed. Sequenced by immunoSEQ multiplex PCR; TCRdb stores in-frame clones only, minus some. The sample consists of 400,000 to 450,000 clones, about 15% of them appearing once. The rearrangement links TRBV18 to TRBJ1-2; a weak D match, TRBD1 (6 bases). This TCR came from a man under 40 in good health. The sequenced sample consisted of naive CD4+ T cells from blood. The CDR3 nucleotides are TGTGCCAGCTCACCTACTTCAACAGGGTCCGGAGGCTACACCTTC. Protein sequence: CASSPTSTGSGGYTF.